This TCR beta chain was retrieved from a study of T cells after yellow fever vaccination. Study summary: For low cell numbers, libraries were made with SMART-Seq v4 Ultra Low Input.

CDR1 and CDR2 from the germline V gene are SGHRS and YFSETQ. The CDR3 covers 11 residues. Trimming pared 7 bases from V and 4 bases from J, leaving 6 bases between. As regards this clonotype: Its antigen remains unidentified.

Researchers made TCR cDNA using 5'RACE template switching, and this step added a universal primer site and UMIs. Each CDR3 protein is one row after TCRdb ran MiXCR on the 5' RACE reads. The sample yields 250,000 or so distinct CDR3 sequences, 3.6% seen once. Study findings and constraints: Most clones from primary vaccination were detected again post-booster (roughly 96% CD4, around 88% CD8). Abundant clonotypes from the bulk population could have been carried over as contaminants into FACS-sorted repertoires.

V gene TRBV5-1 combines with J gene TRBJ2-1; tentatively, D is TRBD2 (5 bases). The sequence came from a young man who received the YFV17D yellow fever vaccine. The sequences come from PBMCs, collected 15 days after the yellow fever booster vaccination. The CDR3, as DNA: TGCGCCAGCTGGGAGTACAATGAGCAGTTCTTC. Amino acid sequence: CASWEYNEQFF. Filled out from reference TRBV5-1 and TRBJ2-1, the complete variable domain reads KAGVTQTPRYLIKTRGQQVTLSCSPISGHRSVSWYQQTPGQGLQFLFEYFSETQRNKGNFPGRFSGRQFSNSRSEMNVSTLELGDSALYLCASWEYNEQFFGPGTRLTVL.